The 32 T cell receptor beta chains below were found in one sample sequenced in a study of monozygotic twins with inflammatory bowel disease. From its re-call of the 5' RACE reads, TCRdb lists each CDR3 protein once, without DNA. Recorded for this sample: 300,000 to 350,000 distinct CDR3 sequences. The sample taken for sequencing was blood. The receptors derive from a human donor with ulcerative colitis or Crohn's disease, or a healthy co-twin of an affected twin (not recorded which).

J is TRBJ1-2 and V is TRBV5-1; lacking DNA, the TRBD1 call made by TCRdb goes unchecked. CDR1 SGHRS and CDR2 YFSETQ come from the germline V gene. There are 15 residues in the CDR3. The CDR3: CASSLDPRGNYGYTF.

This sequence joins TRBV4-3 and TRBJ2-2; the TCRdb D gene call, TRBD1, has no DNA to confirm it. The length of the CDR3 is 15 residues. The germline V gene has CDR1 LGHNA and CDR2 YSLEER. Here the CDR3 reads CASSQDPGTPGELFF.

This chain connects TRBV29-1 to TRBJ1-4; there is no DNA to check the TCRdb D call of TRBD1. Germline V gene sequence: CDR1 SQVTM, CDR2 ANQGSEA. The CDR3 sequence is 15 residues long. The CDR3 spells CSVFGGDSINEKLFF. Variable domain in full (rest from reference TRBV29-1 and TRBJ1-4): SAVISQKPSRDICQRGTSLTIQCQVDSQVTMMFWYRQQPGQSLTLIATANQGSEATYESGFVIDKFPISRPNLTFSTLTVSNMSPEDSSIYLCSVFGGDSINEKLFFGSGTQLSVL.

The V gene is TRBV14, the J gene TRBJ1-3; TCRdb names TRBD1, which stays unverified in the absence of DNA. The CDR3 is 15 amino acids. Germline loops: CDR1 SGHDN, CDR2 FVKESK. The chain's CDR3 is CASSQVRGPGNTIYF.

The rearrangement joins TRBV5-1 to TRBJ2-1. This CDR3 is 13 amino acids long. Germline V gives CDR1 SGHRS, CDR2 YFSETQ. CDR3 protein: CASSPVGYNEQFF.

This CDR3 is CASSSSRDRASLVF. The chain joins TRBV7-2 to TRBJ1-1; TCRdb's D gene call, TRBD1, goes unchecked for lack of DNA. The germline V gene encodes CDR1 SGHTA and CDR2 FQGNSA. The length of the CDR3 is 14 residues. Looking up the rest from reference TRBV7-2 and TRBJ1-1 gives the full variable domain: GAGVSQSPSNKVTEKGKDVELRCDPISGHTALYWYRQSLGQGLEFLIYFQGNSAPDKSGLPSDRFSAERTGGSVSTLTIQRTQQEDSAVYLCASSSSRDRASLVFGQGTRLTVV.

This sequence joins TRBV4-3 and TRBJ1-2; TCRdb's D call, TRBD1, is unchecked because there is no DNA. Per germline, CDR1 LGHNA and CDR2 YSLEER. This CDR3 comprises 15 residues. This chain's CDR3 is CASSQLTDINYGYTF.

CDR3 protein: CSVEGDSSGRPEQFF. The V call is TRBV29-1, the J call TRBJ2-1; absent DNA, TCRdb's TRBD2 call cannot be checked. This CDR3 has 15 amino acids. Looked up from germline, CDR1 is SQVTM and CDR2 is ANQGSEA.

J is TRBJ2-3 and V is TRBV27; TCRdb gives TRBD2 as the D gene, but with no DNA this cannot be confirmed. CDR3 length equals 16 residues. The germline CDR1 and CDR2 sequences are MNHEY and SMNVEV (reference sequence). The CDR3 sequence: CASSHGLEGGSDTQYF.

This chain uses TRBV7-9 with TRBJ2-3; TCRdb picks TRBD2, but there is no DNA to check that call. The CDR3 sequence is 15 residues long. Germline CDR1 reads SEHNR; CDR2 reads FQNEAQ (reference sequence). The CDR3 loop is CASTHSDSNTDTQYF.

This chain uses TRBV5-1 with TRBJ2-7; TCRdb picks TRBD2, but there is no DNA to check that call. The germline V gene encodes CDR1 SGHRS and CDR2 YFSETQ. CDR3 length equals 13 residues. The CDR3 spells CASSLAAGYEQYF.

The chain recombines TRBV7-9 with TRBJ2-5; without DNA, the TCRdb call of TRBD2 cannot be checked. The germline V gene encodes CDR1 SEHNR and CDR2 FQNEAQ (reference sequence). The CDR3 spans 15 residues. This CDR3 reads CASSLATSGKETQYF.

The J gene is TRBJ1-1, the V gene TRBV4-1. The CDR3 runs to 13 residues. The germline V gene encodes CDR1 MGHRA and CDR2 YSYEKL. The CDR3: CASSSRQPTEAFF.

The chain couples TRBV9 to TRBJ1-3; the D call of TRBD1 rests on TCRdb alone, since no DNA is present to check it. Per the germline V gene, CDR1 is SGDLS and CDR2 is YYNGEE. CDR3 length equals 15 residues. CDR3 protein: CASSVGSQGGNTIYF.

The chain recombines TRBV28 with TRBJ1-1; as DNA is missing, the TRBD1 call by TCRdb cannot be tested. Germline V lookup: CDR1 MDHEN, CDR2 SYDVKM. The CDR3 consists of 14 residues. CDR3 in amino acids: CASSFTGVDTEAFF.

The rearrangement joins TRBV2 to TRBJ2-7; as DNA is missing, the TRBD2 call by TCRdb cannot be tested. This CDR3 is built from 14 residues. Per germline, CDR1 SNHLY and CDR2 FYNNEI. The CDR3 loop reads CASSERTGAGGQSF.

This chain joins TRBV20-1 and TRBJ2-3; checking the TCRdb D call of TRBD2 is not possible without DNA. CDR1 and CDR2 from the germline V gene are DFQATT and SNEGSKA (reference sequence). This CDR3 has 16 residues. This CDR3 reads CSAPARASGRTDTQYF.

The chain recombines TRBV7-9 with TRBJ1-2. The CDR3 covers 13 residues. Germline V gene data show CDR1 as SEHNR and CDR2 as FQNEAQ (reference sequence). CDR3 region: CASSLAVKDGYTF.

The chain recombines TRBV29-1 with TRBJ2-1; as DNA is missing, the TRBD2 call by TCRdb cannot be tested. This CDR3 has 19 residues. Germline-derived CDR1 and CDR2 are SQVTM and ANQGSEA. The CDR3 here is CSVPRTSGSPKSSYNEQFF.

This chain uses TRBV7-9 with TRBJ1-2; TCRdb's assignment of TRBD1 cannot be checked, as there is no DNA. The CDR3 has 14 residues. CDR1 and CDR2 from the germline V gene are SEHNR and FQNEAQ (reference sequence). The CDR3 loop reads CASSSQGVIDGYTF.

The CDR3 loop reads CASSEYGGGYGYTF. The chain joins TRBV25-1 to TRBJ1-2; TCRdb's D call, TRBD1, is unchecked because there is no DNA. Germline lookup yields CDR1 MGHDK and CDR2 SYGVNS. CDR3 size: 14 residues.

V usage is TRBV4-1 and J usage is TRBJ1-2. Germline loops: CDR1 MGHRA, CDR2 YSYEKL. CDR3 length: 13 residues. The chain's CDR3 is CASSQAGNYGYTF.

The chain couples TRBV7-2 to TRBJ2-3. The CDR3 covers 13 residues. Germline lookup yields CDR1 SGHTA and CDR2 FQGNSA. The CDR3 sequence is CASSLADTDTQYF. Variable domain in full (rest from reference TRBV7-2 and TRBJ2-3): GAGVSQSPSNKVTEKGKDVELRCDPISGHTALYWYRQSLGQGLEFLIYFQGNSAPDKSGLPSDRFSAERTGGSVSTLTIQRTQQEDSAVYLCASSLADTDTQYFGPGTRLTVL.

The chain recombines TRBV28 with TRBJ1-3. Germline V gives CDR1 MDHEN, CDR2 SYDVKM. This CDR3 region has 16 residues. CDR3: CASSLPLFGPGNTIYF.

The chain couples TRBV20-1 to TRBJ2-5; the TCRdb D gene call, TRBD2, has no DNA to confirm it. CDR3 length: 11 amino acids. Germline loops: CDR1 DFQATT, CDR2 SNEGSKA (reference sequence). The CDR3 protein is CVGTHQETQYF.

The chain is built from TRBV20-1 and TRBJ2-3; TCRdb's assignment of TRBD2 cannot be checked, as there is no DNA. This CDR3 comprises 12 residues. Germline lookup yields CDR1 DFQATT and CDR2 SNEGSKA (reference sequence). The CDR3 spells CSAAGEADTQYF.

CDR3 in amino acids: CASSRTSVSYNEQFF. The chain has TRBV12-3 or TRBV12-4 and TRBJ2-1; TCRdb names TRBD2, which stays unverified in the absence of DNA. CDR3 length: 15 amino acids.

The chain carries TRBV7-9 and TRBJ1-2; TCRdb names TRBD1, which stays unverified in the absence of DNA. The CDR3 runs 14 residues. Germline loops: CDR1 SEHNR, CDR2 FQNEAQ (reference sequence). The CDR3 loop reads CASSLTDRGGGYTF.

The chain carries TRBV20-1 and TRBJ1-2; there is no DNA to check the TCRdb D call of TRBD1. This CDR3 is built from 13 residues. Germline V gene data show CDR1 as DFQATT and CDR2 as SNEGSKA (reference sequence). CDR3 loop: CSAEGRGTYGYTF.

The chain links TRBV3-1 to TRBJ2-5; there is no DNA to check the TCRdb D call of TRBD1. Per the germline V gene, CDR1 is LGHDT and CDR2 is YNNKEL (reference sequence). The CDR3 extends over 13 amino acids. CDR3 in amino acids: CASSQPGRETQYF.

The V and J genes are TRBV5-1 and TRBJ2-5; the TRBD2 assignment by TCRdb is unverifiable without DNA. This CDR3 contains 15 residues. Germline loops: CDR1 SGHRS, CDR2 YFSETQ. This CDR3 reads CASSPDGLGQETQYF.

The chain recombines TRBV10-3 with TRBJ2-5; TCRdb indicates TRBD1, and absent DNA this call remains unverified. CDR1 ENHRY and CDR2 SYGVKD come from the germline V gene. The CDR3 spans 16 residues. The CDR3 is CAISVVQGNLQETQYF.